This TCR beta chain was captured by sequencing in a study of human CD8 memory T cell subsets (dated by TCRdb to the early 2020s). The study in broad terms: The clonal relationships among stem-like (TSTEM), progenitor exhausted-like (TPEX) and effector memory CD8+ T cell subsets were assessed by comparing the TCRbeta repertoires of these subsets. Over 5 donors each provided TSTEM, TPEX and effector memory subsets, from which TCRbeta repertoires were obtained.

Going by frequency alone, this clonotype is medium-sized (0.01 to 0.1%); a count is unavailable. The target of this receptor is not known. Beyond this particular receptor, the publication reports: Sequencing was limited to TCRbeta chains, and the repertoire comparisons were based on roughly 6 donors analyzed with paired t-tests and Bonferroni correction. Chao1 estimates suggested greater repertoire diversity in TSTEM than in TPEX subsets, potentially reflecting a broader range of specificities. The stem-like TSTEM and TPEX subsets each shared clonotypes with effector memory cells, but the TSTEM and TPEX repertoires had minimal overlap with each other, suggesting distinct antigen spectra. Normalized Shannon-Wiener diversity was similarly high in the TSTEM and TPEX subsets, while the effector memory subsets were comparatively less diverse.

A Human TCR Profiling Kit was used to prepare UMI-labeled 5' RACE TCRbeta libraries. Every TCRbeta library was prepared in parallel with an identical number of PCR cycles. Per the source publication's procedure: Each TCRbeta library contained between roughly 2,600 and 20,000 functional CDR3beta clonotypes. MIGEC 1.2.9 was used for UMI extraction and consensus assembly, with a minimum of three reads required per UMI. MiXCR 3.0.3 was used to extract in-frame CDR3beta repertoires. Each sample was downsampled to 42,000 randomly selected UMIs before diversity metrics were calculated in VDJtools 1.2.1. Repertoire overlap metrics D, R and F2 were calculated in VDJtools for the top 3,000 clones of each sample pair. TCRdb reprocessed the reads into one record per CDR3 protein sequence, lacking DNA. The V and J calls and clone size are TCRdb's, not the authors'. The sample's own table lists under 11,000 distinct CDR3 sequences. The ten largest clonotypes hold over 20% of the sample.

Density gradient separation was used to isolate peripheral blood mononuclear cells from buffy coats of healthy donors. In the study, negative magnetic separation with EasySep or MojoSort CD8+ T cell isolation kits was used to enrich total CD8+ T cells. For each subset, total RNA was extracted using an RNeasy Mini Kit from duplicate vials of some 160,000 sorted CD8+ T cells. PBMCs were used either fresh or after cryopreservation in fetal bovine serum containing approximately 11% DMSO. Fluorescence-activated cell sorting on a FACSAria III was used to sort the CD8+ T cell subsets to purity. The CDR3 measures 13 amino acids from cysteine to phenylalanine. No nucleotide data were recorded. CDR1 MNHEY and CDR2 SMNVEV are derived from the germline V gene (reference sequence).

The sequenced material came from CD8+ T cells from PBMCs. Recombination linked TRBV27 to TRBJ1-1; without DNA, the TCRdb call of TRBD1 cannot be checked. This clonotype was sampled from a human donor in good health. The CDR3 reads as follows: CASSSGVGTEAFF.